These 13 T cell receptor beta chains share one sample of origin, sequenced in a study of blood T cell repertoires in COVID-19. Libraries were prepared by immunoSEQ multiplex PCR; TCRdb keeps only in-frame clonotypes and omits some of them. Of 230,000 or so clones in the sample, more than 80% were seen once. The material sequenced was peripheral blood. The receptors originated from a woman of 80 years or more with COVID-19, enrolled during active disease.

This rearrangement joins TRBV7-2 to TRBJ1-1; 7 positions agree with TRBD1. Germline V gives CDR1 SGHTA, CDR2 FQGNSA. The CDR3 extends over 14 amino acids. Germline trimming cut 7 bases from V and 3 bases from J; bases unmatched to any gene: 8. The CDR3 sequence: CASMDRTVDTEAFF. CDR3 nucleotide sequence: TGTGCCAGCATGGACAGGACGGTGGACACTGAAGCTTTCTTT.

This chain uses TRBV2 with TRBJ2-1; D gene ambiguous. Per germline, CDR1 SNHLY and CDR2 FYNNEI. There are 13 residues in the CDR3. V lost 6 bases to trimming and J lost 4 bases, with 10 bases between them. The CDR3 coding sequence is TGTGCCAGCAGGATGACTGTTTACAATGAGCAGTTCTTC. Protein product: CASRMTVYNEQFF.

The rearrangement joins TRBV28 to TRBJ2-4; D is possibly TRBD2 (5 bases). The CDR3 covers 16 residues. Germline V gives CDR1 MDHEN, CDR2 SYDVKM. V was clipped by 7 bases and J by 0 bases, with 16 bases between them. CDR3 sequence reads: CASIAREGLAKNIQYF. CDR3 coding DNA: TGTGCCAGCATCGCCCGTGAAGGACTAGCCAAAAACATTCAGTACTTC.

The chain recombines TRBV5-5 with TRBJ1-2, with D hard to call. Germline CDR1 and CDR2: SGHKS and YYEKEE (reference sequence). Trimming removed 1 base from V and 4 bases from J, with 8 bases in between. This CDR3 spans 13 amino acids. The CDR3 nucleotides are TGTGCCAGCAGCTTGAGGTCAGGCTATGGCTACACCTTC. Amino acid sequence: CASSLRSGYGYTF.

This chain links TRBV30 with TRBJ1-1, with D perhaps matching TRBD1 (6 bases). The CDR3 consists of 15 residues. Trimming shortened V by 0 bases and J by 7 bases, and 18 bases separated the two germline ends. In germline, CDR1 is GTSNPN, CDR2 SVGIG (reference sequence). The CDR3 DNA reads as TGTGCCTGGAGTGTACGGGGGGGCGCCAGGATTGAAGCTTTCTTT. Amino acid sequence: CAWSVRGGARIEAFF.

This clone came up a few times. The CDR3 region is CASSLTATTYNEQFF. The DNA of the CDR3 is TGTGCCAGCAGCTTGACAGCTACGACGTACAATGAGCAGTTCTTC. The V and J genes are TRBV11-2 and TRBJ2-1; weak D call: TRBD1 (5 bases). Trimming removed 3 bases from V and 4 bases from J, with 13 bases in between. Looked up from germline, CDR1 is SGHAT and CDR2 is FQNNGV. The CDR3 extends over 15 amino acids.

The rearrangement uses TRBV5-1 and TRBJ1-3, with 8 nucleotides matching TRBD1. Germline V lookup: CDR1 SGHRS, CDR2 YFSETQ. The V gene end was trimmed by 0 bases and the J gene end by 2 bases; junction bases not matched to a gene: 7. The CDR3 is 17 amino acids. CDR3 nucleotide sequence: TGCGCCAGCAGCTTGGGACGAGGGACAGGCGCTGGAAACACCATATATTTT. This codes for CASSLGRGTGAGNTIYF.

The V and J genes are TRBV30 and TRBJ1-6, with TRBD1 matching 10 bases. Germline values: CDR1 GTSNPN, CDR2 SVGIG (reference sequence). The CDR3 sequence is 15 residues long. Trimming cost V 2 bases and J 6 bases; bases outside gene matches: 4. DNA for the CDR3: TGTGCCTGGAGTCAGACAGGGGGCCTTAATTCACCCCTCCACTTT. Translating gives CAWSQTGGLNSPLHF.

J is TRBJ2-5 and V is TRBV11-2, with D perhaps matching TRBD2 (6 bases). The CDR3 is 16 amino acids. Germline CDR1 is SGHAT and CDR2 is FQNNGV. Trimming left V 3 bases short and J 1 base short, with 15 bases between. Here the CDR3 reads CASSFAHRDSQETQYF. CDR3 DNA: TGTGCCAGCAGCTTTGCTCATAGGGACTCCCAAGAGACCCAGTACTTC.

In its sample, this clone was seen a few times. The CDR3 nucleotides are TGTGCCAGCACCGAGACTAGATCCACAGATACGCAGTATTTT. Translation: CASTETRSTDTQYF. The V and J genes are TRBV6-5 and TRBJ2-3; tentative D call: TRBD2 (6 bases). CDR1 and CDR2 (germline): MNHEY, SVGAGI. Deletions cut 7 bases from V and 2 bases from J, with 13 bases between. The CDR3 has 14 residues.

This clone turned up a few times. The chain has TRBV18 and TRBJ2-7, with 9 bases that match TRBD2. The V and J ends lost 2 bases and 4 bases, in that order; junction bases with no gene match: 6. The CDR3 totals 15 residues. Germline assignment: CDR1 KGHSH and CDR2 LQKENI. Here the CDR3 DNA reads TGTGCCAGCTCACCAGATCTAGCGGGACGTTACGAGCAGTACTTC. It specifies CASSPDLAGRYEQYF.

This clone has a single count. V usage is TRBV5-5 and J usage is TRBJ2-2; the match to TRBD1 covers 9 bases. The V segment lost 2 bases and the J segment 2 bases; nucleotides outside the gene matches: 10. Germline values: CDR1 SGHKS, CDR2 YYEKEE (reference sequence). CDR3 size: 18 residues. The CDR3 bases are TGTGCCAGCAGCTTAAGGCTACAGGGGGCGGATAACACCGGGGAGCTGTTTTTT. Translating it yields CASSLRLQGADNTGELFF.

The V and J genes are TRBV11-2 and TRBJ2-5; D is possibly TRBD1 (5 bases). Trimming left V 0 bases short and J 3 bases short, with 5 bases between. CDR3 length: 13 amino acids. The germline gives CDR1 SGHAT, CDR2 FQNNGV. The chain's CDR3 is CASSLDREETQYF. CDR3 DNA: TGTGCCAGCAGCTTAGACAGGGAAGAGACCCAGTACTTC. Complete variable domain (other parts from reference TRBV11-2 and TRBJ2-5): EAGVAQSPRYKIIEKRQSVAFWCNPISGHATLYWYQQILGQGPKLLIQFQNNGVVDDSQLPKDRFSAERLKGVDSTLKIQPAKLEDSAVYLCASSLDREETQYFGPGTRLLVL.